This TCR beta chain comes out of a study of control samples from healthy donors and cancer patients. This clone was observed a handful of times. TCRdb's copy holds only in-frame clones and misses some; the assay was immunoSEQ multiplex PCR. The table has about 100,000 clones, almost 85% seen once. Germline CDR1 and CDR2: MGHRA and YSYEKL. The CDR3 loop spans 17 amino acids. Deletions cut 0 bases from V and 3 bases from J, with 15 bases between. The chain carries TRBV4-1 and TRBJ1-5; D is undetermined. The TCR was taken from a man between 18 and 29 years old in good health. Sequencing used blood. CDR3 residues: CASSQESIALNNQPQHF. CDR3 nucleotides: TGCGCCAGCAGCCAAGAGTCAATTGCTTTGAACAATCAGCCCCAGCATTTT.